The subject of this entry is one TCR beta chain. V was clipped by 5 bases and J by 0 bases, with 5 bases between them. Germline-derived CDR1 and CDR2 are SGHVS and FQNEAQ. The CDR3 is 13 amino acids. In the authors' workflow: Quantification of nucleated cells was approximated via reference gene primer amplification. Libraries were prepared by immunoSEQ multiplex PCR; TCRdb keeps only in-frame clonotypes and omits some of them. The DNA was the basis for D and trimming; V, J and clone size are from that table. The sample lists approximately 160,000 clones, more than 70% occurring once. The data derive from a study of blood T cell repertoires in COVID-19. Study summary: Samples taken during acute and convalescent COVID-19 were collected in the United States, Italy and Spain. PBMCs, B-cell-depleted T cells, or T cells provided the cDNA or gDNA that made up the material.

Sequencing was performed on peripheral blood. The J gene is TRBJ1-3, the V gene TRBV7-8; D not resolved. The TCR comes from a man aged 45 to 65 with active or convalescent COVID-19. This CDR3 reads CASSILSGNTIYF. The CDR3 coding sequence is TGTGCCAGCAGCATCCTCTCTGGAAACACCATATATTTT.